These 20 T cell receptor beta chains were all obtained from the same sample, sequenced in a study of neoadjuvant nivolumab and ipilimumab in lung cancer. Method: immunoSEQ multiplex PCR; TCRdb's copy keeps in-frame clones and lacks some. The sample consists of about 25,000 clones, 80% to 85% of them appearing once. The sequencing here drew on tumor tissue, taken after neoadjuvant nivolumab, alone or with ipilimumab, at or shortly before surgery. These receptors were obtained from an adult with non-small cell lung cancer.

V and J are TRBV11-3 and TRBJ1-2; TRBD1 aligns across 7 bases. After removal of 5 bases from V and 1 base from J, the junction contained 4 bases not matched to a gene. This CDR3 is built from 14 residues. Per the germline V gene, CDR1 is SGHNT and CDR2 is YENEEA. The CDR3 region is CASSPRDSNYGYTF. CDR3 DNA: TGTGCCAGCAGCCCACGGGACAGTAACTATGGCTACACCTTC.

V is TRBV30 and J is TRBJ1-3; 8 bases agree with TRBD1. The germline V gene encodes CDR1 GTSNPN and CDR2 SVGIG (reference sequence). Losses at the gene ends were 3 bases for V and 3 bases for J; bases not matched to a gene: 7. The CDR3 spans 15 residues. Here the CDR3 reads CAWRRAGGFGNTIYF. CDR3 DNA sequence: TGTGCCTGGAGACGGGCAGGGGGCTTTGGAAACACCATATATTTT.

J is TRBJ2-2 and V is TRBV7-6, with TRBD2 matching over 10 bases. This CDR3 spans 13 amino acids. The junction had 6 bases not matched to a gene; V was cut back by 4 bases and J by 13 bases. The germline V gene encodes CDR1 SGHVS and CDR2 FNYEAQ. This CDR3 is CASSSLAGVGLFF. The CDR3 region has the DNA TGTGCCAGCAGCTCCCTAGCGGGAGTAGGGCTGTTTTTT.

The V gene is TRBV5-1, the J gene TRBJ2-7, with 7 bases that match TRBD1. This CDR3 contains 15 residues. The germline V gene encodes CDR1 SGHRS and CDR2 YFSETQ. Unmatched junction bases numbered 9, after V lost 4 bases and J lost 2 bases. CDR3 sequence (DNA): TGCGCCAGCAGCAGTCGGACAGGCGCGACCTACGAGCAGTACTTC. Translating it yields CASSSRTGATYEQYF. Drawing the rest from reference TRBV5-1 and TRBJ2-7, the complete variable domain is KAGVTQTPRYLIKTRGQQVTLSCSPISGHRSVSWYQQTPGQGLQFLFEYFSETQRNKGNFPGRFSGRQFSNSRSEMNVSTLELGDSALYLCASSSRTGATYEQYFGPGTRLTVT.

In its sample, this clone was seen a few times. The chain has TRBV7-9 and TRBJ2-7; no clear D. V was clipped by 5 bases and J by 5 bases, with 16 bases between them. The germline V gene has CDR1 SEHNR and CDR2 FQNEAQ (reference sequence). This CDR3 spans 14 amino acids. The CDR3 protein is CASSPGVARNEQYF. The CDR3, as DNA: TGTGCCAGCAGCCCTGGGGTAGCCAGAAACGAGCAGTACTTC. The complete variable domain, with remaining parts taken from reference TRBV7-9 and TRBJ2-7, reads DTGVSQNPRHKITKRGQNVTFRCDPISEHNRLYWYRQTLGQGPEFLTYFQNEAQLEKSRLLSDRFSAERPKGSFSTLEIQRTEQGDSAMYLCASSPGVARNEQYFGPGTRLTVT.

The CDR3 loop reads CASSPGTDSGANVLTF. Here the CDR3 DNA reads TGTGCCAGCAGCCCCGGGACAGACTCTGGGGCCAACGTCCTGACTTTC. The V call is TRBV5-4, the J call TRBJ2-6; 7 nucleotides agree with TRBD1. V shed 4 bases and J 0 bases; nucleotides not matched to a gene: 4. Germline V gene data show CDR1 as SGHNT and CDR2 as YYREEE (reference sequence). The CDR3 extends over 16 amino acids.

This clone qualifies as medium-sized. The chain is built from TRBV11-3 and TRBJ2-1; 10 bases align to TRBD2. J lost 10 bases, V lost 0 bases, and 9 bases had no gene match. CDR1 is SGHNT and CDR2 is YENEEA in the germline V gene. The CDR3 totals 16 residues. The CDR3 sequence: CASSLDQAGGPGEQFF. Here the CDR3 DNA reads TGTGCCAGCAGCTTAGATCAAGCGGGAGGGCCTGGGGAGCAGTTCTTC.

This chain connects TRBV2 to TRBJ2-1; 13 positions match TRBD2. Losses at the gene ends were 7 bases for V and 5 bases for J; bases not matched to a gene: 5. Germline CDR1 is SNHLY and CDR2 is FYNNEI. The CDR3 runs 15 residues. Here the CDR3 reads CASILGLAGHNEQFF. CDR3 coding DNA: TGTGCCAGCATCCTGGGACTAGCGGGACACAATGAGCAGTTCTTC.

This chain connects TRBV6-6 to TRBJ1-3; maybe TRBD1 (6 bases). The CDR3 extends over 14 amino acids. V was trimmed by 6 bases and J by 2 bases, leaving 11 bases between them. Germline V gene sequence: CDR1 MNHNY, CDR2 SVGAGI (reference sequence). The CDR3, as DNA: TGTGCCAGCAGGGAAGGGGGTGCTGGAAACACCATATATTTT. Its protein is CASREGGAGNTIYF.

This chain links TRBV5-5 with TRBJ2-3, with a weak D call TRBD1 (5 bases). The CDR3 consists of 14 residues. Germline lookup yields CDR1 SGHKS and CDR2 YYEKEE (reference sequence). Deletions cut 0 bases from V and 3 bases from J, with 8 bases between. CDR3 coding DNA: TGTGCCAGCAGCTTGGAGGCAGGGACAGATACGCAGTATTTT. Protein product: CASSLEAGTDTQYF.

The genes are TRBV7-9 and TRBJ2-7, with 8 bases fitting TRBD2. Germline loops: CDR1 SEHNR, CDR2 FQNEAQ (reference sequence). With 5 bases clipped from V and 4 bases from J, the junction kept 10 bases outside the gene matches. The CDR3 spans 15 residues. DNA of the CDR3: TGTGCCAGCAGCCCCTCGGGGGGGCTACGATACGAGCAGTACTTC. Amino acids: CASSPSGGLRYEQYF.

This sequence joins TRBV11-1 and TRBJ2-5; TRBD2 agrees at 13 bases. The germline gives CDR1 SGHAT, CDR2 FQDESV (reference sequence). CDR3 length equals 16 residues. Germline trimming cut 5 bases from V and 1 base from J; bases unmatched to any gene: 4. The chain's CDR3 is CASSAGLAGSQETQYF. The CDR3 region has the DNA TGTGCCAGCAGCGCGGGACTAGCGGGATCCCAAGAGACCCAGTACTTC.

This clone has a single count. V and J are TRBV28 and TRBJ2-3; 12 nucleotides line up with TRBD1. The junction had 12 bases not matched to a gene; V was cut back by 5 bases and J by 6 bases. The CDR3 covers 17 residues. Per the germline V gene, CDR1 is MDHEN and CDR2 is SYDVKM. This CDR3 is CASSPPGQGAGGDTQYF. The CDR3 coding sequence is TGTGCCAGCAGTCCCCCGGGACAGGGGGCCGGGGGGGATACGCAGTATTTT. The whole variable domain, remainder taken from reference TRBV28 and TRBJ2-3, is DVKVTQSSRYLVKRTGEKVFLECVQDMDHENMFWYRQDPGLGLRLIYFSYDVKMKEKGDIPEGYSVSREKKERFSLILESASTNQTSMYLCASSPPGQGAGGDTQYFGPGTRLTVL.

In DNA form, the CDR3 reads TGTGCCAGCAGCTTGGAGGACGGCTCCTACGAGCAGTACTTC. This gives the protein CASSLEDGSYEQYF. J is TRBJ2-7 and V is TRBV5-4; D is undetermined. V was shortened by 0 bases and J by 0 bases, with 7 bases between the two germline ends. The CDR3 spans 14 residues. The V gene's germline CDR1 is SGHNT and CDR2 YYREEE (reference sequence).

This clone was counted once. This rearrangement joins TRBV5-1 to TRBJ2-2; maybe TRBD1 (6 bases). Between the trimmed V and J ends, which lost 0 bases and 6 bases, there was a span of 12 bases. CDR1 and CDR2 (germline): SGHRS, YFSETQ. The length of the CDR3 is 15 residues. The chain's CDR3 is CASSLGQALSGELFF. The CDR3, as DNA: TGCGCCAGCAGCTTGGGACAGGCCTTGTCCGGGGAGCTGTTTTTT.

This chain connects TRBV11-3 to TRBJ2-5, with D uncertain. This CDR3 has 14 residues. CDR1 is SGHNT, CDR2 YENEEA, per germline. V lost 1 base and J 1 base, leaving 7 bases between the germline ends. For the CDR3, the DNA is TGTGCCAGCAGCTTAGCCCCAATCCAAGAGACCCAGTACTTC. It encodes CASSLAPIQETQYF.

The gene calls are TRBV30 and TRBJ1-2, with TRBD1 as a possible D gene (5 bases). V lost 3 bases and J 3 bases, leaving 14 bases between the germline ends. The CDR3 totals 14 residues. CDR1 and CDR2 (germline): GTSNPN, SVGIG (reference sequence). CDR3 region: CAWSHEGWDYGYTF. The CDR3 DNA is TGTGCCTGGAGCCACGAGGGGTGGGACTATGGCTACACCTTC.

This clone occurred a few times. V is TRBV27 and J is TRBJ2-1; 9 nucleotides agree with TRBD2. J lost 4 bases, V lost 6 bases, and 7 bases had no gene match. Germline CDR1 and CDR2: MNHEY and SMNVEV (reference sequence). The CDR3 consists of 15 residues. For the CDR3, the DNA is TGTGCCAGCAGCGAGGGACTAGCAGTTTACAATGAGCAGTTCTTC. This sequence encodes CASSEGLAVYNEQFF.

The chain combines TRBV7-9 with TRBJ2-7; the D gene could be TRBD1 or TRBD2 (5 bases each). The CDR3 has 14 residues. V was trimmed by 0 bases and J by 1 base, leaving 7 bases between them. Germline V gene data show CDR1 as SEHNR and CDR2 as FQNEAQ (reference sequence). The chain's CDR3 is CASSLAGVSYEQYF. CDR3 DNA: TGTGCCAGCAGCTTAGCGGGGGTGTCCTACGAGCAGTACTTC.

In this sample, this clone turned up a few times. The rearrangement links TRBV7-6 to TRBJ2-3; D unclear. The CDR3 is 16 residues long. Trimming shortened V by 1 base and J by 0 bases, and 11 bases separated the two germline ends. The germline gives CDR1 SGHVS, CDR2 FNYEAQ. CDR3 sequence: CASSLEVTSSTDTQYF. CDR3 bases: TGTGCCAGCAGCTTAGAGGTCACCTCCAGCACAGATACGCAGTATTTT.